A selection of T cell receptor beta chains follows, all from one sample in a study of cytomegalovirus exposure and HLA in healthy donors. Method: immunoSEQ multiplex PCR; TCRdb's copy keeps in-frame clones and lacks some. The sample carries some 200,000 clones, roughly 80% recorded once. The sequenced material came from PBMCs. The receptors come from a woman aged 50 to 65 in good health and CMV-seropositive. Each CDR3 is given with its conserved first and last residue. Fields, in order: J gene, V gene, clone size, CDR3 length, D gene, CDR3 DNA, CDR3 protein. A D gene is named only where the DNA matches it firmly. The size of a clone is reported for some rows only, either as once, few or many, or as a class for expanded clones.

TRBJ2-7 TRBV19 - 13 - TGTGCCAGTAGCCCCGGAGGGGCTGGCGAGCAGTACTTC CASSPGGAGEQYF
TRBJ1-2 TRBV6-5 - 13 TRBD1 TGTGCCAGCAGCCGGGGACAGGGAAATGGCTACACCTTC CASSRGQGNGYTF
TRBJ2-2 TRBV10-1 - 16 - TGCGCCAGCAGTGAATGGGCTAGCGCAAACACCGGGGAGCTGTTTTTT CASSEWASANTGELFF
TRBJ2-2 TRBV11-3 - 16 - TGTGCCAGCAGCTTAGTTGGGGGCTCGAACACCGGGGAGCTGTTTTTT CASSLVGGSNTGELFF
TRBJ1-4 TRBV21-1 - 18 - TGTGCCAGCAGCAAAGCCCAATCAAGTAGGGACAGGGAAGAAAAACTGTTTTTT CASSKAQSSRDREEKLFF
TRBJ2-1 TRBV29-1 - 11 - TGCAGCGTTGAAGAGAGAAATGAGCAGTTCTTC CSVEERNEQFF
TRBJ1-1 TRBV7-2 - 14 - TGTGCCAGCAGCTTAACGAGAGATAACACTGAAGCTTTCTTT CASSLTRDNTEAFF
TRBJ2-7 TRBV6-6 - 13 TRBD1 TGTGCCAGCAGCGGACAGGGAACCTACGAGCAGTACTTC CASSGQGTYEQYF
TRBJ2-1 TRBV18 - 16 TRBD2 TGTGCCAGCTCACCTCCGGCGGGAGTCAAAGGGAATGAGCAGTTCTTC CASSPPAGVKGNEQFF
TRBJ1-1 TRBV7-2 - 13 - TGTGCCAGCAGCTTAAGGGGGAACACTGAAGCTTTCTTT CASSLRGNTEAFF
TRBJ1-2 TRBV5-1 - 14 TRBD1 TGCGCCAGCAGCTTTAATGGACAGGGGTATGGCTACACCTTC CASSFNGQGYGYTF
TRBJ2-3 TRBV10-3 - 14 TRBD1 TGTGCCACAAATGACCAGGGGGACACAGATACGCAGTATTTT CATNDQGDTDTQYF
TRBJ1-4 TRBV7-9 - 12 - TGTTCCAGCAGCTCCCGTCTGGGGCTAGGGGTTTTT CSSSSRLGLGVF
TRBJ2-7 TRBV11-2 - 15 - TGTGCCAGCAGCTTAGACAGGGGTGGCTCCTACGAGCAGTACTTC CASSLDRGGSYEQYF
TRBJ2-5 TRBV6-5 - 15 - TGTGCCAGCACCTATCGTGTAGGCGGGACAGAGACCCAGTACTTC CASTYRVGGTETQYF
TRBJ2-7 TRBV10-3 - 14 TRBD1 TGTGCCATCAGTGATCAAGACAGGGCCTACGAGCAGTACTTC CAISDQDRAYEQYF
TRBJ2-1 TRBV5-1 - 15 TRBD2 TGCGCCAGCAGCCTTAGCGGGAGATCCTACAATGAGCAGTTCTTC CASSLSGRSYNEQFF
TRBJ2-1 TRBV7-9 - 13 - TGTTCCAGCAGCTTAGATCCCGTGAATGAGCAGTTCTTC CSSSLDPVNEQFF
TRBJ1-1 TRBV20-1 - 10 TRBD1 TGCAGTGCGCCGGACAGGGGACCTTTCTTT CSAPDRGPFF
TRBJ2-7 TRBV5-1 - 13 TRBD1 TGCGCCAGCAGTTCAGGACAGGGGGGCGAGCAGTACTTC CASSSGQGGEQYF
TRBJ2-7 TRBV20-1 - 11 - TGCAGTGCTAGAGATTCGGACGAGCAGTACTTC CSARDSDEQYF
TRBJ1-5 TRBV2 - 14 - TGTGCCAGCACAGGGGCAGTGAGCAATCAGCCCCAGCATTTT CASTGAVSNQPQHF
TRBJ2-7 TRBV28 - 15 - TGTGCCAGCAGTCCCCCGCGGTTGAGGGCCCACGAGCAGTACTTC CASSPPRLRAHEQYF
TRBJ1-2 TRBV28 once 14 - TGTGCCAGCAGTTTGCGGACACGTTCGTATGGCTACACCTTC CASSLRTRSYGYTF